The 3 T cell receptor beta chains reported below all come from one sample, sequenced in a study of blood T cell repertoires in COVID-19. The assay was immunoSEQ multiplex PCR, and TCRdb's table has in-frame clones only and misses some. The sample holds some 220,000 clones; nearly 90% are singletons and the top ten take about an eighth. Material for sequencing was peripheral blood. Source of these receptors: a woman under 30 who had recovered from COVID-19.

The chain uses TRBV25-1 and TRBJ1-6; 8 bases fit TRBD1. The ends lost 2 bases at V and 6 bases at J; junction bases unmatched: 3. The CDR3 has 15 amino acids. In germline, CDR1 is MGHDK, CDR2 SYGVNS. The chain's CDR3 is CASSEQGAPNSPLHF. CDR3 nucleotide sequence: TGTGCCAGCAGTGAACAGGGGGCCCCTAATTCACCCCTCCACTTT.

This clone was seen once. CDR3 in DNA: TGTGCCAGCAGTGCCGGGACAGGGAACTATGGCTACACCTTC. It is translated as CASSAGTGNYGYTF. The gene calls are TRBV28 and TRBJ1-2; the match to TRBD1 covers 9 bases. The length of the CDR3 is 14 residues. After removal of 5 bases from V and 2 bases from J, the junction contained 3 bases not matched to a gene. Germline CDR1 reads MDHEN; CDR2 reads SYDVKM.

DNA of the CDR3: TGTGCCAGCAGCCTGATTATGGAGGGAGGTGAGCAGTTCTTC. Its protein is CASSLIMEGGEQFF. The genes are TRBV3-1 (or the pseudogene TRBV3-2) and TRBJ2-1; perhaps TRBD2 as D (6 bases). CDR3 length: 14 residues. V was shortened by 4 bases and J by 9 bases, with 16 bases between the two germline ends. Germline V gives CDR1 LGHDT, CDR2 YNNKEL (reference sequence).